This is a list of T cell receptor beta chains from one sample in a study of T cell responses to AZD1222 COVID-19 vaccine. Only in-frame clones appear in the TCRdb table, and some are missing; sequencing was by immunoSEQ multiplex PCR. The profile shows more than 150,000 clones, over 80% of them singletons. The starting material was peripheral blood, obtained on day 0 of AZD1222 vaccination. The receptors were sampled from an adult in good health. Each CDR3 is given with its conserved first and last residue. D genes are given only for firm matches. Clone size is given for some rows only: seen once, a few or many times, or a class if the clone is expanded.

clone_size j_call d_call v_call cdr3_aa cdr3_nt
. TRBJ1-1 . TRBV29-1 CSVAARVNTEAFF TGCAGCGTAGCCGCCCGGGTGAACACTGAAGCTTTCTTT
. TRBJ2-3 TRBD2 TRBV18 CASSLAGAADTQYF TGTGCCAGCTCCCTAGCGGGAGCGGCAGATACGCAGTATTTT
few TRBJ2-2 TRBD2 TRBV6-5 CASSPSGGLTGELFF TGTGCCAGCAGTCCCAGCGGGGGCCTCACCGGGGAGCTGTTTTTT
. TRBJ1-2 . TRBV9 CASSVSTGALYGYTF TGTGCCAGCAGCGTGTCTACCGGGGCCCTCTATGGCTACACCTTC
. TRBJ1-6 . TRBV19 CASSRSLGSPLHF TGTGCCAGTAGTAGATCCTTAGGATCACCCCTCCACTTT
. TRBJ1-6 TRBD1 TRBV19 CASIPDGAAGGPLHF TGTGCCAGTATCCCTGACGGGGCCGCAGGGGGGCCCCTCCACTTT
few TRBJ1-2 TRBD1 TRBV19 CASSTRTGDNGYTF TGTGCCAGTAGTACACGGACAGGGGACAATGGCTACACCTTC
few TRBJ2-7 . TRBV5-6 CASSLGGYEQYF TGTGCCAGCAGCTTGGGAGGTTACGAGCAGTACTTC
. TRBJ1-3 . TRBV7-2 CASSLQGNGNTIYF TGTGCCAGCAGCTTACAGGGAAACGGAAACACCATATATTTT
. TRBJ1-1 . TRBV5-1 CASSLQSDTEAFF TGCGCCAGCAGCCTCCAGTCCGACACTGAAGCTTTCTTT
. TRBJ1-3 . TRBV29-1 CSTVDSGNTIYF TGCAGCACAGTGGACTCTGGAAACACCATATATTTT
. TRBJ2-2 TRBD1 TRBV29-1 CSADTGGGELFF TGCAGCGCGGACACAGGGGGCGGGGAGCTGTTTTTT
. TRBJ2-1 TRBD1 TRBV2 CASRGTGSYNEQFF TGTGCCAGCAGGGGGACAGGGTCATACAATGAGCAGTTCTTC
. TRBJ1-3 . TRBV28 CASSRERNTIYF TGTGCCAGCAGTAGGGAAAGGAACACCATATATTTT
. TRBJ1-1 TRBD1 TRBV2 CATSITGELGAFF TGTGCCACCTCGATCACAGGGGAATTGGGAGCTTTCTTT
once TRBJ1-3 . TRBV7-2 CASSLGNSGNTIYF TGTGCCAGCAGCTTAGGGAACTCTGGAAACACCATATATTTT
. TRBJ1-1 TRBD1 TRBV27 CASSKGAEWTEAFF TGTGCCAGCAGCAAGGGGGCCGAGTGGACTGAAGCTTTCTTT
once TRBJ1-4 . TRBV7-2 CASSLGAGGGEKLFF TGTGCCAGCAGCTTAGGAGCAGGAGGGGGTGAAAAACTGTTTTTT
. TRBJ2-7 TRBD1 TRBV25-1 CASSGDRGQYEQYF TGTGCCAGCTCGGGGGACAGGGGGCAGTACGAGCAGTACTTC
. TRBJ2-1 . TRBV4-1 CASSQVLTSGRGNEQFF TGCGCCAGCAGCCAAGTTCTCACCTCGGGCAGGGGCAATGAGCAGTTCTTC
. TRBJ1-1 . TRBV18 CASSPPPRGNTEAFF TGTGCCAGCTCACCACCCCCCAGGGGGAACACTGAAGCTTTCTTT
. TRBJ1-2 . TRBV4-2 CASSWAGSYTF TGTGCCAGCAGCTGGGCGGGGAGCTACACCTTC
. TRBJ1-5 TRBD1 TRBV6-5 CASTRGLRQPQHF TGTGCCAGCACCAGGGGGCTTAGGCAGCCCCAGCATTTT
. TRBJ2-2 . TRBV24-1 CATSDTPGLSGELFF TGTGCCACCAGTGATACCCCAGGGCTTTCCGGGGAGCTGTTTTTT
. TRBJ1-2 TRBD1 TRBV28 CASSFDLSGGYGYTF TGTGCCAGCAGTTTCGATTTGTCAGGGGGCTATGGCTACACCTTC
once TRBJ1-1 . TRBV15 CATSRDLDWRTNTEAFF TGTGCCACCAGCAGAGACCTTGATTGGAGAACTAACACTGAAGCTTTCTTT
many TRBJ2-7 TRBD2 TRBV29-1 CSVRSAGGPYEQYF TGCAGCGTACGTTCTGCGGGAGGGCCCTACGAGCAGTACTTC
. TRBJ1-3 . TRBV7-9 CASSPGNRVPGNTIYF TGTGCCAGCAGCCCTGGAAACAGGGTCCCTGGAAACACCATATATTTT
. TRBJ1-1 . TRBV7-2 CASSSKAWRDNTEAFF TGTGCCAGCAGCTCAAAAGCCTGGAGGGATAACACTGAAGCTTTCTTT
. TRBJ2-2 . TRBV12-3/TRBV12-4 CAIAEGSGELFF TGTGCCATCGCCGAGGGGTCCGGGGAGCTGTTTTTT
. TRBJ1-1 . TRBV4-1 CASRLLTGNTEAFF TGCGCCAGCAGGCTCCTGACAGGGAACACTGAAGCTTTCTTT
. TRBJ1-1 TRBD1 TRBV5-1 CASSLRYRGANTEAFF TGCGCCAGCAGCTTGCGGTACAGGGGCGCGAACACTGAAGCTTTCTTT
few TRBJ1-1 . TRBV2 CASSEGGRATEAFF TGTGCCAGCAGTGAAGGGGGAAGGGCCACTGAAGCTTTCTTT
. TRBJ1-1 . TRBV19 CASSIVGEGYTEAFF TGTGCCAGTAGTATAGTGGGGGAAGGGTACACTGAAGCTTTCTTT
. TRBJ2-3 . TRBV7-8 CASSLAGLPSTDTQYF TGTGCCAGCAGCTTAGCGGGACTCCCTAGCACAGATACGCAGTATTTT
. TRBJ1-2 . TRBV20-1 CSAYGTDDYTF TGCAGTGCTTACGGGACCGACGACTACACCTTC
. TRBJ1-1 TRBD1 TRBV11-2 CASSLDRAAFF TGTGCCAGCAGCTTGGACAGGGCGGCTTTCTTT
few TRBJ1-1 . TRBV5-1 CASSSDRMNTEAFF TGCGCCAGCAGCTCCGACAGAATGAACACTGAAGCTTTCTTT
. TRBJ1-4 TRBD1 TRBV5-1 CASSEDREGEKLFF TGCGCCAGCAGCGAGGACAGGGAAGGTGAAAAACTGTTTTTT
. TRBJ2-2 . TRBV15 CATSRDSNTGELFF TGTGCCACCAGCAGAGATAGTAACACCGGGGAGCTGTTTTTT
. TRBJ2-3 . TRBV11-2 CASSLDRAPDTQYF TGTGCCAGCAGCTTAGACAGGGCCCCAGATACGCAGTATTTT
few TRBJ1-3 . TRBV7-2 CASSLGGDTIYF TGTGCCAGCAGCTTAGGAGGGGACACCATATATTTT
. TRBJ2-5 . TRBV30 CAWSPGEETQYF TGTGCCTGGAGTCCGGGAGAGGAGACCCAGTACTTC
. TRBJ2-7 TRBD2 TRBV6-5 CASSTSGRAGEQYF TGTGCCAGCAGTACTAGCGGGAGGGCTGGGGAGCAGTACTTC
. TRBJ1-3 . TRBV6-6 CASRPRQGNTIYF TGTGCCAGCAGGCCCCGACAGGGAAACACCATATATTTT
. TRBJ2-2 . TRBV7-9 CASSNIVGLFF TGTGCCAGCAGCAACATTGTGGGGCTGTTTTTT
. TRBJ2-1 . TRBV20-1 CSASLVGPHNEQFF TGCAGTGCTAGTCTCGTGGGACCTCACAATGAGCAGTTCTTC